This T cell receptor (beta chain) was profiled in a study of T-cell memory formation after mild COVID-19. Overall study: TCR clusters largely stayed donor specific. Study results and limitations: Clones shrinking from day 15 to 85 showed even CD4/CD8 mixes; later expanders tilted CD4+. Researchers found some responding clones in pre-infection memory, a sign that cross-reactive memory joined. Mainly in CM and EM were contracting CD4+ clones; CD8+ were in EMRA.

TCRdb reprocessed the 5' RACE reads with MiXCR, giving one entry per CDR3 protein. The sample includes roughly 190,000 distinct CDR3 sequences, approximately 30% seen only once; the top ten take roughly 11%. Comment on this clonotype: The antigen is not known.

CDR3 length: 15 amino acids. Per germline, CDR1 LNHNV and CDR2 YYDKDF (reference sequence). The V gene lost 3 bases and the J gene lost 7 bases, with 16 bases spanning the gap. The genes are TRBV15 and TRBJ2-1; TRBD2 might be the D (5 bases). Sequencing was carried out using PBMCs or a T cell subset sorted from them (not recorded which). This TCR was sampled from an adult woman who had mild COVID-19 (a few samples of this study predate the infection). Cell type and time point are not known. The CDR3 DNA reads as TGTGCCACCAGCAGTGCTGGCGGACTTGGGAATGAGCAGTTCTTC. As protein: CATSSAGGLGNEQFF.